Below are 4 T cell receptor beta chains sequenced from a single sample in a study of OX40 agonist ivuxolimab in advanced cancers. TCRdb keeps only in-frame clones here, not all; method: immunoSEQ multiplex PCR. In the table there are over 50,000 clones, around 88% of which are singletons. The sample here was CD4+ or CD8+ T cells sorted from blood, taken in a trial of the OX40 agonist ivuxolimab. The receptors were gathered from an adult with an advanced solid tumor such as melanoma, head and neck, liver or kidney cancer.

The CDR3 DNA reads TGTGCCAGCAGATCCGGACTAGCGGACCAAGAGACCCAGTACTTC. It is translated as CASRSGLADQETQYF. This sequence joins TRBV5-4 and TRBJ2-5; TRBD2 agrees at 10 bases. Trimming at V came to 5 bases and at J to 0 bases, leaving 4 bases not matched to a gene. This CDR3 is 15 amino acids long. Per the germline V gene, CDR1 is SGHNT and CDR2 is YYREEE (reference sequence).

The chain employs TRBV15 and TRBJ2-7; possible D gene TRBD1, 7 bases. CDR3 length: 15 amino acids. In germline, CDR1 is LNHNV, CDR2 YYDKDF (reference sequence). V shed 3 bases and J shed 0 bases, with 12 bases lying between them. CDR3 sequence: CATSREGASSYEQYF. The CDR3 DNA sequence: TGTGCCACCAGCAGGGAGGGGGCTAGCTCCTACGAGCAGTACTTC. Drawing the rest from reference TRBV15 and TRBJ2-7, the complete variable domain is DAMVIQNPRYQVTQFGKPVTLSCSQTLNHNVMYWYQQKSSQAPKLLFHYYDKDFNNEADTPDNFQSRRPNTSFCFLDIRSPGLGDTAMYLCATSREGASSYEQYFGPGTRLTVT.

The chain recombines TRBV28 with TRBJ1-3; D is perhaps TRBD1 (5 bases). This CDR3 has 16 amino acids. From germline, CDR1 is MDHEN and CDR2 SYDVKM. Trimming took off 5 bases at V and 0 bases at J, with 14 bases between the two ends. CDR3: CASSPDPGRSGNTIYF. In nucleotides, the CDR3 is TGTGCCAGCAGTCCCGATCCAGGGCGCTCTGGAAACACCATATATTTT.

The chain carries TRBV29-1 and TRBJ2-3; TRBD2 agrees at 12 bases. The CDR3 is 15 residues long. V was clipped by 4 bases and J by 2 bases; unmatched bases: 4. Germline lookup yields CDR1 SQVTM and CDR2 ANQGSEA. The CDR3 region has the DNA TGCAGCGTTGTCAGACTAGCGGGAGACACAGATACGCAGTATTTT. Its protein product is CSVVRLAGDTDTQYF.